Listed below are T cell receptor beta chains from one sample, sequenced in a study of T-cell reconstitution after alpha-beta-depleted transplantation in children. TCRdb reprocessed the PCR reads with MiXCR, giving one entry per CDR3 protein. The table includes over 400,000 distinct CDR3 sequences, around an eighth detected once. The source material was PBMCs from the stem cell graft donor, sampled from the stem cell graft. These receptors were obtained from a human donor who donated a stem cell graft to a child with combined immunodeficiency. Both conserved end residues are trimmed from each CDR3. Each record gives: J gene, V gene, CDR3 protein.

TRBJ1-4 | TRBV29-1 | SVEDPGVPNEKLF
TRBJ1-2 | TRBV12-3/TRBV12-4 | ASSHTSSGYT
TRBJ2-3 | TRBV4-3 | ASSQGRLVGDTRY
TRBJ1-6 | TRBV10-3 | AISEPATGWDNSPLH
TRBJ2-1 | TRBV5-1 | ASSLVSGGNEQF
TRBJ2-7 | TRBV10-3 | AISGQGGAYEQY
TRBJ2-3 | TRBV29-1 | SSGTPEDTQY
TRBJ2-3 | TRBV28 | ASSRPRLTDTQY
TRBJ2-3 | TRBV7-2 | ASSPDRAETDTQY
TRBJ1-6 | TRBV18 | ASSPGDRGRSPLH
TRBJ2-5 | TRBV7-8 | ASSLAGAQY
TRBJ2-2 | TRBV3-1 | ASSQGGPGQGPSILIAGELF
TRBJ2-6 | TRBV20-1 | SASHSGDPHSGANVLT
TRBJ2-1 | TRBV4-3 | ASSSQSGRIHNEQF
TRBJ2-3 | TRBV11-2 | ASSPTGEADTQY
TRBJ2-4 | TRBV7-9 | ASSRGAGVSKNIQY
TRBJ2-7 | TRBV12-3/TRBV12-4 | ASSLVTGSIHEQY
TRBJ2-2 | TRBV9 | ASSGRRKENTGELF
TRBJ2-3 | TRBV7-9 | ASSLPGGPVTQY
TRBJ2-7 | TRBV18 | ASSLPTYEQY
TRBJ1-6 | TRBV11-1 | ASSSSRSYNSPLH
TRBJ1-1 | TRBV7-9 | ASSPTITEAF
TRBJ2-2 | TRBV7-7 | ASSGVGTGELF
TRBJ2-6 | TRBV9 | ASSPSGELPLAGANVLT
TRBJ1-3 | TRBV4-2 | ASSQTPGTFSGNTIY
TRBJ2-1 | TRBV29-1 | SVDVGQGLGEQF
TRBJ1-3 | TRBV4-3 | ASSQDIRDGNTIY
TRBJ2-5 | TRBV20-1 | SARIRTQY
TRBJ1-5 | TRBV7-2 | ASSLVQGLYSNQPQH
TRBJ2-7 | TRBV4-3 | ASSQVSSGTYEQY
TRBJ2-5 | TRBV7-7 | ASSLLATGGQETQY
TRBJ2-7 | TRBV6-6 | ASSPGTYYEQY
TRBJ2-1 | TRBV7-3 | ASSKRPLIRFYNEQF
TRBJ1-1 | TRBV29-1 | SVVTGRDTEAF
TRBJ2-1 | TRBV29-1 | SVAGTSGRNEQF
TRBJ2-3 | TRBV25-1 | ASSEYGGRARTDTQY
TRBJ2-7 | TRBV7-9 | ASRPGTGGSSQY
TRBJ2-7 | TRBV9 | ASSVGGELYEQY
TRBJ1-1 | TRBV12-3/TRBV12-4 | ASTPDPANTEAF
TRBJ2-1 | TRBV12-3/TRBV12-4 | ASSGQGYEQF
TRBJ1-1 | TRBV6-2/TRBV6-3 | ASSPDRAHGNTEAF
TRBJ2-7 | TRBV4-1 | ASSQEGLVLYEQY
TRBJ2-3 | TRBV10-3 | AISAGVGTPDTQY
TRBJ2-1 | TRBV12-3/TRBV12-4 | ASSPETRNEQF
TRBJ2-2 | TRBV6-5 | ASTYGFSGRPTGELF
TRBJ1-3 | TRBV18 | ASSPRQDKSGNTIY
TRBJ2-1 | TRBV7-8 | ASSTRPGTSGSNEQF
TRBJ2-2 | TRBV6-1 | ASRITIGTGELF
TRBJ2-7 | TRBV7-9 | ASSGSVAYEQY
TRBJ1-2 | TRBV12-3/TRBV12-4 | ASSLYIRVDGYT
TRBJ1-4 | TRBV6-1 | ASSERRQSKKLF
TRBJ2-5 | TRBV24-1 | ATSARDRETQY
TRBJ2-3 | TRBV6-4 | ASSAEQGNTDTQY
TRBJ2-7 | TRBV7-3 | ASSPEGGASYEQY
TRBJ2-3 | TRBV3-1 | ASSQVGTSGDTQY
TRBJ2-3 | TRBV29-1 | SVEWAWGISDTQY
TRBJ1-1 | TRBV11-2 | ASSLEDWNGMNTEAF
TRBJ2-7 | TRBV18 | ASSPLSGEYEQY